This T cell receptor beta chain was identified during a study of T cell responses to AZD1222 COVID-19 vaccine. As concerns this clone: The antigen remains undetermined.

Study-wide results and limits: Two doses of AZD1222 preceded a rise in Spike-specific TCR breadth and depth. At study baseline, merely about 6 AZD1222 recipients were seropositive.

Sequencing used immunoSEQ multiplex PCR; TCRdb keeps in-frame clones, though not all of them. Among about 100,000 clones listed, 85% to 90% were seen once. The germline CDR1 and CDR2 sequences are SGDLS and YYNGEE. The CDR3 extends over 14 amino acids. Trimming left V 6 bases short and J 1 base short, with 13 bases between. This material consisted of peripheral blood, taken on day 0 of AZD1222 vaccination. The sequence was collected from an adult in good health. The V call is TRBV9, the J call TRBJ1-1; D is possibly TRBD1 (5 bases). CDR3 nucleotides: TGTGCCAGCACCCCTCAGGGCGGGAACACTGAAGCTTTCTTT. Translated: CASTPQGGNTEAFF.